These 26 T cell receptor beta chains came from one sample sequenced in a study of identical twins. One entry per CDR3 protein, called by TCRdb with MiXCR from the 5' RACE reads. The table includes around 1.7 million distinct CDR3 sequences, roughly a third detected once. The sample was cord blood. The receptors stem from a newborn girl in good health.

This chain uses TRBV12-3 or TRBV12-4 with TRBJ2-4, with D perhaps given as TRBD1 or TRBD2 (5 bases each). The CDR3 loop spans 12 amino acids. V was cut by 3 bases and J by 15 bases, with 15 bases left in between. CDR3: CASSFPWGIPYF. The CDR3 nucleotides read TGTGCCAGCAGTTTCCCATGGGGGATCCCGTACTTC.

This chain links TRBV10-3 with TRBJ2-5; D is possibly TRBD1 (5 bases). The assigned J gene may be wrong: the sequence end matches TRBJ2-7 better. Looked up from germline, CDR1 is ENHRY and CDR2 is SYGVKD. The CDR3 consists of 14 residues. The CDR3 is CAISEASQGGEQYF. The CDR3 DNA is TGTGCCATCAGTGAGGCGAGTCAGGGCGGCGAGCAGTACTTC.

This clonotype has more than one count but fewer than ten. A read error may explain this, as a much larger clone is one base away. The chain links TRBV12-3 or TRBV12-4 to TRBJ2-7; 9 bases fit TRBD2. J gave up 2 bases and V 2 bases, and 1 base lay outside the gene matches. This CDR3 comprises 14 residues. The CDR3 region is CASSLRTSAYEQYF. The CDR3 DNA reads TGTGCCAGCAGTTTACGGACTAGCGCCTACGAGCAGTACTTC.

The V gene is TRBV20-1, the J gene TRBJ2-2, with 7 positions matching TRBD2. The CDR3 runs to 15 residues. Germline assignment: CDR1 DFQATT and CDR2 SNEGSKA (reference sequence). Trimming at V came to 6 bases and at J to 2 bases, leaving 9 bases not matched to a gene. The CDR3 nucleotides read TGCAGTGCCCCGCTAGCGGAGCTAAACACCGGGGAGCTGTTTTTT. Protein sequence: CSAPLAELNTGELFF.

The chain combines TRBV16 with TRBJ1-5; D call uncertain. V was clipped by 0 bases and J by 4 bases, with 7 bases between them. The germline V gene has CDR1 KGHSY and CDR2 FQNENV. The CDR3 totals 14 residues. The CDR3 loop reads CASSQSAVNQPQHF. The CDR3 DNA reads as TGTGCCAGCAGCCAATCGGCGGTGAATCAGCCCCAGCATTTT.

This clonotype appeared a few times. The rearrangement links TRBV18 to TRBJ2-1; a possible D gene is TRBD1 (5 bases). This CDR3 is built from 17 residues. The germline V gene has CDR1 KGHSH and CDR2 LQKENI. Deletions cut 3 bases from V and 3 bases from J, with 18 bases between. CDR3 DNA sequence: TGTGCCAGCTCACCCACCGCCCGAGGCAGGGTCTACAATGAGCAGTTCTTC. Translated, it gives CASSPTARGRVYNEQFF.

This clonotype was counted many times. The rearrangement joins TRBV20-1 to TRBJ2-3; D possibly corresponds to TRBD1 (6 bases). The CDR3 is 14 residues long. CDR1 is DFQATT and CDR2 is SNEGSKA in the germline V gene (reference sequence). V was pared by 2 bases and J by 2 bases, with 11 bases between. The CDR3 is CSARPGHNTDTQYF. CDR3 nucleotide sequence: TGCAGTGCTAGACCGGGACACAACACAGATACGCAGTATTTT.

The chain joins TRBV27 to TRBJ2-7; TRBD1 agrees at 11 bases. This CDR3 has 17 amino acids. The germline V gene has CDR1 MNHEY and CDR2 SMNVEV (reference sequence). V lost 0 bases to trimming and J lost 3 bases; unmatched junction nucleotides: 7. DNA of the CDR3: TGTGCCAGCAGTTTATCTCCTACCGGGACAGGGGGCTACGAGCAGTACTTC. Translation: CASSLSPTGTGGYEQYF.

This chain connects TRBV14 to TRBJ1-1; 9 bases match TRBD1. Germline values: CDR1 SGHDN, CDR2 FVKESK. This CDR3 has 16 amino acids. The ends lost 3 bases at V and 0 bases at J; junction bases unmatched: 5. The CDR3 sequence: CASSQGTGFMNTEAFF. CDR3 coding DNA: TGTGCCAGCAGCCAGGGGACAGGGTTCATGAACACTGAAGCTTTCTTT.

In this sample, this clonotype turned up a few times. V is TRBV6-1 and J is TRBJ2-1; 7 nucleotides align to TRBD1. The CDR3 runs to 15 residues. Germline V CDR1 and CDR2: MNHNS, SASEGT. The J segment lost 8 bases and the V segment lost 2 bases, leaving 9 bases of the junction unmatched. The CDR3 loop reads CASSELRQGRDEQFF. The CDR3 DNA sequence: TGTGCCAGCAGTGAACTTCGACAGGGCCGAGATGAGCAGTTCTTC.

The chain links TRBV28 to TRBJ2-1, with D perhaps TRBD2 (6 bases). V lost 6 bases to trimming and J lost 8 bases, with 17 bases between them. The CDR3 has 14 amino acids. In germline, CDR1 is MDHEN, CDR2 SYDVKM. The CDR3 nucleotides are TGTGCCAGCAGGTTTCCGGGAGTCGGGGATGAGCAGTTCTTC. This codes for CASRFPGVGDEQFF.

This clonotype was counted a few times. J is TRBJ1-2 and V is TRBV4-1; D gene uncertain. The germline V gene has CDR1 MGHRA and CDR2 YSYEKL. The V end lost 2 bases, the J end lost 8 bases, and 18 bases lay between the germline ends. This CDR3 contains 15 residues. The CDR3: CASSQLIGLLQGYTF. The CDR3 DNA sequence: TGCGCCAGCAGCCAACTTATTGGACTGCTCCAGGGCTACACCTTC.

This clonotype occurred many times. The rearrangement links TRBV9 to TRBJ2-7; the D is unclear. The CDR3 has 14 amino acids. CDR1 and CDR2 (germline): SGDLS, YYNGEE. Trimming cost V 0 bases and J 2 bases, with 9 bases left between them. The CDR3 spells CASSVDGSPYEQYF. DNA of the CDR3: TGTGCCAGCAGCGTAGATGGAAGCCCCTACGAGCAGTACTTC.

This clonotype was counted ten times or more. The junction and the germline gene differ at one end; a read error may be behind it. The chain uses TRBV5-1 and TRBJ2-7; D is possibly TRBD2 (6 bases). This CDR3 has 14 amino acids. Germline V gene sequence: CDR1 SGHRS, CDR2 YFSETQ. The CDR3, as DNA: TGTGCCAGCAGTTTATGGGGAGGTTCCTACGAGCAGTACTTC. It codes for CASSLWGGSYEQYF. Complete variable domain (other parts from reference TRBV5-1 and TRBJ2-7): KAGVTQTPRYLIKTRGQQVTLSCSPISGHRSVSWYQQTPGQGLQFLFEYFSETQRNKGNFPGRFSGRQFSNSRSEMNVSTLELGDSALYLCASSLWGGSYEQYFGPGTRLTVT.

This clonotype was counted many times. The rearrangement joins TRBV9 to TRBJ2-3, with D perhaps TRBD2 (5 bases). V was shortened by 5 bases and J by 5 bases, with 18 bases between the two germline ends. CDR1 and CDR2 (germline): SGDLS, YYNGEE. The CDR3 totals 15 residues. The CDR3 protein is CASSPGRIEGDTQYF. CDR3 sequence (DNA): TGTGCCAGCAGTCCTGGTAGGATTGAGGGAGATACGCAGTATTTT.

V is TRBV9 and J is TRBJ2-1; TRBD2 might be the D (6 bases). The CDR3 extends over 12 amino acids. Germline V gene lookup returns CDR1 SGDLS and CDR2 YYNGEE. V lost 4 bases, J lost 10 bases, and 12 bases lay in between. CDR3 region: CASSPRESEQFF. Written as DNA, the CDR3 is TGTGCCAGCAGCCCTCGGGAGAGCGAGCAGTTCTTC.

The chain recombines TRBV20-1 with TRBJ2-3, with D possibly matching TRBD2 (6 bases). The CDR3 totals 12 residues. Germline CDR1 and CDR2: DFQATT and SNEGSKA (reference sequence). The CDR3 loop is CSPGTSTDTQYF. The CDR3 nucleotides are TGCAGCCCCGGGACTTCCACAGATACGCAGTATTTT.

This clonotype was observed a handful of times. V gene TRBV9 combines with J gene TRBJ2-3; 8 nucleotides match TRBD2. V dropped 0 bases and J dropped 1; count of bases not matched to a gene: 10. This CDR3 spans 18 amino acids. Germline V gene data show CDR1 as SGDLS and CDR2 as YYNGEE. The CDR3 sequence: CASSVEAYPAGGTDTQYF. In DNA, the CDR3 is TGTGCCAGCAGCGTAGAGGCCTATCCAGCGGGAGGCACAGATACGCAGTATTTT.

This chain joins TRBV11-2 and TRBJ1-2; possible D gene TRBD1, 5 bases. From germline, CDR1 is SGHAT and CDR2 FQNNGV. This CDR3 spans 16 amino acids. With 1 base removed from V and 0 bases from J, the gap between germline ends came to 12 bases. This CDR3 reads CASSLAGPEANYGYTF. Here the CDR3 DNA reads TGTGCCAGCAGCTTAGCAGGGCCTGAGGCTAACTATGGCTACACCTTC.

This clonotype was seen repeatedly, ten times or more. The genes are TRBV10-3 and TRBJ2-7; unclear D gene. V lost 5 bases and J 2 bases, leaving 7 bases between the germline ends. The CDR3 contains 12 residues. Per germline, CDR1 ENHRY and CDR2 SYGVKD. The CDR3 loop is CAISPSAYEQYF. The CDR3 DNA follows: TGTGCCATCAGTCCCAGTGCCTACGAGCAGTACTTC.

This clonotype was counted ten times or more. The J gene is TRBJ2-5, the V gene TRBV10-3; D may match TRBD1 or TRBD2 (5 bases each). Germline V gene lookup returns CDR1 ENHRY and CDR2 SYGVKD. The CDR3 loop spans 12 amino acids. Deletions cut 5 bases from V and 4 bases from J, with 8 bases between. CDR3 in DNA: TGTGCCATCAGTCCGGGGACAGAGACCCAGTACTTC. This translates into CAISPGTETQYF.

Note on this clonotype: Its ends do not fully match the called genes, so a read error is possible. The chain combines TRBV7-2 with TRBJ2-7; D is uncertain. Germline values: CDR1 SGHTA, CDR2 FQGNSA. There are 11 residues in the CDR3. DNA of the CDR3: TGTTCCAGCAGCTTACTCTACGAGCAGTACTTC. Translated: CSSSLLYEQYF. Full variable domain (outside the CDR3, taken from reference TRBV7-2 and TRBJ2-7): GAGVSQSPSNKVTEKGKDVELRCDPISGHTALYWYRQSLGQGLEFLIYFQGNSAPDKSGLPSDRFSAERTGGSVSTLTIQRTQQEDSAVYLCSSSLLYEQYFGPGTRLTVT.

In nucleotides, the CDR3 is TGTGCCAGCAGTTACTCGGAGGCCCTGGGCTACGAGCAGTACTTC. Its translation: CASSYSEALGYEQYF. The genes are TRBV6-2 or TRBV6-3 and TRBJ2-7, with TRBD2 as a possible D gene (5 bases). Germline CDR1 and CDR2: MNHEY and SVGEGT. V lost 0 bases and J 3 bases, leaving 12 bases between the germline ends. There are 15 residues in the CDR3.

This clonotype was seen only a few times. The genes are TRBV28 and TRBJ2-7, with 9 bases aligning to TRBD1. CDR3 length equals 15 residues. Germline CDR1 reads MDHEN; CDR2 reads SYDVKM. V shed 5 bases and J 3 bases; nucleotides not matched to a gene: 8. In DNA, the CDR3 is TGTGCCAGCAGTCCAAGGACAGGGGAGAGCTACGAGCAGTACTTC. Its protein is CASSPRTGESYEQYF.

As for this clonotype: A read error may be the cause here, since a much bigger clone is one base away. The rearrangement joins TRBV12-3 or TRBV12-4 to TRBJ2-7; perhaps TRBD2 as D (6 bases). The DNA end is more similar to TRBJ2-5, so the J call may be wrong. The CDR3 covers 15 residues. The CDR3 DNA sequence: TGTGCCAGCAGCCCCGCTCCTTGGGGAGGAGAGACCCAGTACTTC. Translation gives CASSPAPWGGETQYF.

The chain couples TRBV25-1 to TRBJ1-3; D is unresolved. V lost 4 bases to trimming and J lost 0 bases, with 16 bases between them. CDR1 and CDR2 (germline): MGHDK, SYGVNS. The CDR3 is 17 residues long. The CDR3 region is CASSANSVYISGNTIYF. Written as DNA, the CDR3 is TGTGCCAGCAGTGCCAACTCGGTTTACATCTCTGGAAACACCATATATTTT.